A single sample gave rise to the 26 T cell receptor beta chains below, sequenced in a study of T cells in Graves' hyperthyroidism and ophthalmopathy. Researchers took RNA transcripts and amplified the TCR beta CDR3 regions from them. The TCR CDR3 was amplified in a first-round RT-PCR using the HTBI primer set. TCRdb ran MiXCR on the multiplex PCR reads and lists one entry per CDR3 protein. The sample shows roughly 560,000 distinct CDR3 sequences, over 12% of them seen only once. Sequenced input: blood. Every receptor here comes from a woman in her 40s with Graves' ophthalmopathy.

The sample holds many counts of this clonotype. The J gene is TRBJ2-7, the V gene TRBV5-1; 7 positions agree with TRBD1. Trimming took 2 bases from V and 6 from J; bases not matched to a gene: 5. From germline, CDR1 is SGHRS and CDR2 YFSETQ. The CDR3 loop spans 13 amino acids. Written as DNA, the CDR3 is TGCGCCAGCAGCTTCGGACAGGTGGGCGAGCAGTACTTC. It codes for CASSFGQVGEQYF.

This clonotype has a count of ten or more. The V gene is TRBV12-3 or TRBV12-4, the J gene TRBJ2-2; D is unresolved. The V and J ends lost 2 bases and 8 bases respectively, with 9 bases between them. This CDR3 contains 13 residues. CDR3 region: CASSLHPEGELFF. The DNA for the CDR3 is TGTGCCAGCAGTTTACACCCGGAGGGGGAGCTGTTTTTT.

This chain uses TRBV20-1 with TRBJ2-5; the D gene is possibly TRBD1 (6 bases). CDR1 and CDR2 from the germline V gene are DFQATT and SNEGSKA (reference sequence). Between the trimmed V and J ends, which lost 5 bases and 5 bases, there was a span of 24 bases. The CDR3 is 16 residues long. This chain's CDR3 is CSAGLYGGLKVETQYF. The CDR3 DNA is TGCAGTGCTGGGTTATATGGGGGCCTGAAGGTGGAGACCCAGTACTTC.

This clonotype was detected many times. The V gene is TRBV6-1, the J gene TRBJ2-7; unclear D gene. Trimming removed 6 bases at V and 3 bases at J, with 18 bases between. The length of the CDR3 is 15 residues. From germline, CDR1 is MNHNS and CDR2 SASEGT. The CDR3 region is CASSRFRSSFYEQYF. In nucleotides, the CDR3 is TGTGCCAGCAGCCGATTCCGATCTAGTTTCTACGAGCAGTACTTC.

This clonotype was detected a few times. The CDR3 coding sequence is TGCAGTGCTAGCGCCTGGATATTTTCTTTGAACACTGAAGCTTTCTTT. The encoded protein is CSASAWIFSLNTEAFF. The chain recombines TRBV20-1 with TRBJ1-1, with D unresolved. Germline CDR1 reads DFQATT; CDR2 reads SNEGSKA (reference sequence). Deletions cut 3 bases from V and 0 bases from J, with 17 bases between. CDR3 length: 16 amino acids.

This clonotype was seen at least ten times. The J gene is TRBJ2-7, the V gene TRBV29-1, with TRBD2 as a possible D gene (7 bases). V lost 4 bases and J lost 5, with 18 bases in between. The CDR3 sequence is 14 residues long. CDR1 and CDR2 (germline): SQVTM, ANQGSEA. CDR3 coding DNA: TGCAGCGTTGTGGTCGACGGGGGGCAAGACGAGCAGTACTTC. Its protein product is CSVVVDGGQDEQYF.

The V gene is TRBV5-1, the J gene TRBJ2-2; maybe TRBD1 (5 bases). This CDR3 is built from 14 residues. The V end lost 7 bases, the J end lost 5 bases, and 15 bases lay between the germline ends. CDR1 SGHRS and CDR2 YFSETQ come from the germline V gene. The CDR3 nucleotides read TGCGCCAGCGCCCAGGGTCTCGGAACCGGGGAGCTGTTTTTT. Translation gives CASAQGLGTGELFF.

This clonotype occurred many times. The chain has TRBV5-1 and TRBJ1-2; D not certain. The germline V gene has CDR1 SGHRS and CDR2 YFSETQ. This CDR3 is 13 amino acids long. V dropped 1 base and J dropped 8 bases, with 12 bases sitting between them. In DNA form, the CDR3 reads TGCGCCAGCAGCTTGTACGGGATGACGGGCTACACCTTC. Its protein product is CASSLYGMTGYTF.

This clonotype was seen ten or more times. The rearrangement uses TRBV12-3 or TRBV12-4 and TRBJ2-7, with no clear D. The CDR3 covers 12 residues. The V end was cut by 6 bases, the J end by 6 bases, with 12 bases between. The chain's CDR3 is CASSPTNGEQYF. In nucleotides, the CDR3 is TGTGCCAGCAGCCCAACCAACGGCGAGCAGTACTTC.

There are a few counts of this clonotype. The chain combines TRBV28 with TRBJ1-2, with TRBD1 identical over 7 bases. Germline CDR1 MDHEN, CDR2 SYDVKM. With 5 bases clipped from V and 4 bases from J, the junction kept 4 bases outside the gene matches. CDR3 length equals 13 residues. The CDR3: CASSDGTVYGYTF. CDR3 DNA sequence: TGTGCCAGCAGTGACGGGACAGTCTATGGCTACACCTTC.

The chain is built from TRBV4-3 and TRBJ2-5, with 9 positions matching TRBD2. Germline trimming cut 0 bases from V and 1 base from J; bases unmatched to any gene: 3. Germline loops: CDR1 LGHNA, CDR2 YSLEER. This CDR3 is built from 16 residues. The CDR3 DNA reads TGCGCCAGCAGCCAAGACCCTAGCGGGATCCAAGAGACCCAGTACTTC. Protein sequence: CASSQDPSGIQETQYF.

This clonotype was seen just once. The chain has TRBV11-1 and TRBJ2-7; D may be TRBD2 (5 bases). CDR3 length: 16 residues. V lost 0 bases, J lost 0 bases, and 12 bases lay in between. The germline V gene encodes CDR1 SGHAT and CDR2 FQDESV (reference sequence). CDR3 sequence: CASSLAHGGSSYEQYF. CDR3 nucleotides: TGTGCCAGCAGCTTAGCGCATGGAGGAAGCTCCTACGAGCAGTACTTC.

This clonotype has at least ten counts. V usage is TRBV2 and J usage is TRBJ2-3; D is unclear. Germline V gene sequence: CDR1 SNHLY, CDR2 FYNNEI. The V end was cut by 6 bases, the J end by 9 bases, with 19 bases between. The length of the CDR3 is 14 residues. CDR3 in amino acids: CASRPALNSLTQYF. The CDR3, as DNA: TGTGCCAGCAGGCCGGCCCTCAATTCCCTGACGCAGTATTTT.

This clonotype showed up many times. The chain uses TRBV7-9 and TRBJ1-3, with 7 bases lining up with TRBD1. V dropped 6 bases and J dropped 8; count of bases not matched to a gene: 4. CDR1 and CDR2 from the germline V gene are SEHNR and FQNEAQ (reference sequence). This CDR3 is built from 12 residues. CDR3 amino acids: CASRLTGDTIYF. The CDR3 DNA reads as TGTGCCAGCAGGCTAACAGGGGACACCATATATTTT.

The chain links TRBV19 to TRBJ1-2; no firm D call. CDR3 length: 13 residues. From germline, CDR1 is LNHDA and CDR2 SQIVND (reference sequence). The V end lost 2 bases, the J end lost 8 bases, and 12 bases lay between the germline ends. The CDR3: CASSINYAGGYTF. The DNA for the CDR3 is TGTGCCAGTAGTATAAATTACGCTGGGGGCTACACCTTC.

This clonotype has a count of ten or more. V usage is TRBV27 and J usage is TRBJ1-5; possibly TRBD1 for D (5 bases). Germline CDR1 MNHEY, CDR2 SMNVEV (reference sequence). Trimming left V 8 bases short and J 0 bases short, with 11 bases between. The length of the CDR3 is 14 residues. The CDR3: CASGGGYSNQPQHF. The CDR3 DNA reads TGTGCCAGCGGTGGGGGATATAGCAATCAGCCCCAGCATTTT.

This clonotype showed up many times. V and J are TRBV30 and TRBJ1-2; 7 positions agree with TRBD1. The CDR3 loop spans 13 amino acids. The V gene end was trimmed by 4 bases and the J gene end by 2 bases; junction bases not matched to a gene: 4. Germline CDR1 GTSNPN, CDR2 SVGIG (reference sequence). The CDR3 bases are TGTGCCTGGACCCAGACAGGGAACTATGGCTACACCTTC. This codes for CAWTQTGNYGYTF.

The J gene is TRBJ2-7, the V gene TRBV4-1, with a possible D match to TRBD2 (5 bases). Germline V gene lookup returns CDR1 MGHRA and CDR2 YSYEKL. The V end lost 2 bases, the J end lost 11 bases, and 16 bases lay between the germline ends. CDR3 length equals 13 residues. CDR3 in DNA: TGCGCCAGCAGCCAATCTAAGACTGGACTTAAGTACTTC. Amino acid sequence: CASSQSKTGLKYF.

Ten or more counts support this clonotype. This chain joins TRBV11-1 and TRBJ1-2; a weak D match, TRBD1 (6 bases). The V gene lost 4 bases and the J gene lost 8 bases, with 14 bases spanning the gap. Germline CDR1 SGHAT, CDR2 FQDESV (reference sequence). This CDR3 spans 13 amino acids. CDR3 loop: CASSSTMGGGYTF. The DNA of the CDR3 is TGTGCCAGCAGCTCCACCATGGGGGGCGGCTACACCTTC.

This clonotype was detected many times. The chain combines TRBV20-1 with TRBJ1-3; a weak D match, TRBD1 (6 bases). V was trimmed by 7 bases and J by 0 bases, leaving 10 bases between them. The CDR3 consists of 13 residues. The V gene's germline CDR1 is DFQATT and CDR2 SNEGSKA (reference sequence). The CDR3 reads CSVTGSSGNTIYF. CDR3 nucleotides: TGCAGTGTTACAGGGAGCTCTGGAAACACCATATATTTT.

The sample holds many counts of this clonotype. The rearrangement joins TRBV5-1 to TRBJ2-2, with D possibly matching TRBD1 (6 bases). Between the trimmed V and J ends, which lost 2 bases and 7 bases, there was a span of 9 bases. Germline V CDR1 and CDR2: SGHRS, YFSETQ. The length of the CDR3 is 13 residues. The CDR3 DNA follows: TGCGCCAGCAGCTTACAGGGTTACGGGGAGCTGTTTTTT. Translating gives CASSLQGYGELFF.

This clonotype was observed a few times. This chain uses TRBV18 with TRBJ1-1, with 9 positions matching TRBD1. CDR1 and CDR2 (germline): KGHSH, LQKENI. CDR3 length: 17 amino acids. J was trimmed by 4 bases and V by 3 bases; bases with no gene match: 12. Here the CDR3 DNA reads TGTGCCAGCTCACCTCCCGGGACAGGGACGGTAAGCACTGAAGCTTTCTTT. This sequence encodes CASSPPGTGTVSTEAFF.

This clonotype was recorded many times. The chain joins TRBV12-3 or TRBV12-4 to TRBJ1-1; weak D call: TRBD1 (6 bases). Trimming cost V 6 bases and J 4 bases, with 15 bases left between them. This CDR3 has 14 amino acids. This CDR3 is CASSSGTRFTEAFF. For the CDR3, the DNA is TGTGCCAGCAGCTCCGGGACACGCTTCACTGAAGCTTTCTTT.

CDR3 nucleotide sequence: TGTGCCAGCAGCTCTACCACACAGGGGGTTTTTTATAATTCACCCCTCCACTTT. This gives the protein CASSSTTQGVFYNSPLHF. The genes are TRBV11-1 and TRBJ1-6; 8 nucleotides align to TRBD1. J lost 4 bases, V lost 4 bases, and 12 bases had no gene match. The germline V gene has CDR1 SGHAT and CDR2 FQDESV (reference sequence). The CDR3 is 18 amino acids.

This clonotype has ten or more counts. The chain carries TRBV6-5 and TRBJ1-1, with 8 bases that match TRBD1. Germline loops: CDR1 MNHEY, CDR2 SVGAGI. Trimming took 2 bases from V and 6 from J; bases not matched to a gene: 8. This CDR3 contains 15 residues. For the CDR3, the DNA is TGTGCCAGCAGTTACGGGACAGGTGCAGTCTCTGAAGCTTTCTTT. Translated: CASSYGTGAVSEAFF.

This clonotype was picked up many times. The chain carries TRBV19 and TRBJ1-5; D remains unclear. Trimming stripped 3 bases from V and 2 bases from J, with 17 bases between. This CDR3 comprises 17 residues. The V gene's germline CDR1 is LNHDA and CDR2 SQIVND (reference sequence). This chain's CDR3 is CASSMHLSFGGNQPQHF. In nucleotides, the CDR3 is TGTGCCAGTAGTATGCACCTTTCCTTTGGAGGCAATCAGCCCCAGCATTTT.